Following are 2 T cell receptor beta chains from one sample sequenced in a study of Ad26.COV2.S vaccination and SARS-CoV-2 variants. Treatment here: some 19 received Ad26.COV2.S at low or high dose, single or two shots; several received placebo; per-sample allocation not given. It was on day 63 after the first vaccine or placebo injection that samples were taken. Produced via immunoSEQ multiplex PCR; TCRdb's table is partial and in-frame only. The sample carries 350,000 to 400,000 clones, around 91% recorded once. This material consisted of peripheral blood, taken in a trial of Ad26.COV2.S vaccine versus placebo. Every receptor here comes from a person between 18 and 59 years old who received the Ad26.COV2.S COVID-19 vaccine or a placebo.

The gene calls are TRBV4-1 and TRBJ1-2, with 7 bases lining up with TRBD1. Germline CDR1 MGHRA, CDR2 YSYEKL. The CDR3 is made up of 18 amino acids. The V segment lost 4 bases and the J segment 4 bases; nucleotides outside the gene matches: 18. CDR3: CASSLVYRDSSPGYGYTF. CDR3 bases: TGCGCCAGCAGCCTAGTATACCGGGACAGCTCCCCAGGCTATGGCTACACCTTC.

The chain carries TRBV6-6 and TRBJ2-3; 11 bases align to TRBD2. This CDR3 is 15 amino acids long. Germline CDR1 MNHNY, CDR2 SVGAGI (reference sequence). V trimming: 7 bases; J trimming: 6 bases; junction bases outside the gene matches: 9. DNA of the CDR3: TGTGCCAGCAACAACCTAGCGGGAGGATTTGATACGCAGTATTTT. The encoded protein is CASNNLAGGFDTQYF.